These 2 T cell receptor beta chains were sequenced from one sample in a study of vaccination and CD4 T cells after COVID-19. These receptors' targets are unknown. Treatment in this sample: roughly 10-day PBMC culture with coronavirus spike peptide pools or control peptides (ViraFEST assay). Oncomine TCR Beta short-read sequencing was applied to DNA from cultured CD4+ T cells. TCRdb fed the PCR reads into MiXCR, producing one record per CDR3 protein. The sample comprises about 20,000 distinct CDR3 sequences, 52% of which are singletons, and nearly 7.5% rests with the top ten. The sample was CD4+ T cells from blood, cultured in vitro. These receptors were collected from a human donor who had recovered from COVID-19.

This clonotype was seen only a few times. The J gene is TRBJ2-3, the V gene TRBV20-1; D call uncertain. This CDR3 spans 15 amino acids. CDR1 DFQATT and CDR2 SNEGSKA come from the germline V gene (reference sequence). The ends were cut back, 3 bases at V and 1 base at J, with 14 bases in the middle. Here the CDR3 DNA reads TGCAGTGCTAGCGCTCTATCCCAGGGCACAGATACGCAGTATTTT. It is translated as CSASALSQGTDTQYF.

The J gene is TRBJ2-7, the V gene TRBV29-1; tentative D call: TRBD2 (5 bases). V lost 0 bases, J lost 10 bases, and 19 bases lay in between. In germline, CDR1 is SQVTM, CDR2 ANQGSEA. There are 14 residues in the CDR3. The CDR3 region has the DNA TGCAGCGTTGAAGACCGGACTCGCCGACGTGGACAGTACTTC. This encodes CSVEDRTRRRGQYF.